What follows is one T cell receptor (beta chain) and its context. Looked up from germline, CDR1 is LNHNV and CDR2 is YYDKDF (reference sequence). J gave up 7 bases and V 4 bases, and 6 bases lay outside the gene matches. CDR3 length equals 14 residues. This entry belongs to a study of response to subunit inactivated influenza vaccine. MiXCR, applied by TCRdb to the RT-PCR reads, yields one record per CDR3 protein. The table shows about 520,000 distinct CDR3 sequences, with roughly 7.6% occurring only once. Specimen: PBMCs from blood, collected roughly 24 months after vaccination. This chain uses TRBV15 with TRBJ1-1, with 10 bases lining up with TRBD1. The clonotype comes from a man between 50 and 75 years old who received an inactivated influenza vaccine. The CDR3 region is CATSIGQGGSEAFF. The CDR3 DNA follows: TGTGCCACCAGCATAGGACAGGGGGGAAGTGAAGCTTTCTTT. The full variable domain, its missing parts supplied by reference TRBV15 and TRBJ1-1, is DAMVIQNPRYQVTQFGKPVTLSCSQTLNHNVMYWYQQKSSQAPKLLFHYYDKDFNNEADTPDNFQSRRPNTSFCFLDIRSPGLGDTAMYLCATSIGQGGSEAFFGQGTRLTVV.